Sequencing of this T cell receptor (beta chain) was carried out in a study of T-cell reconstitution after alpha-beta-depleted transplantation in children. This clonotype was seen many times. The CDR3 covers 20 residues. Trimming cost V 5 bases and J 0 bases; bases outside gene matches: 16. The germline gives CDR1 SGHVS, CDR2 FNYEAQ. TCRbeta library construction was performed incorporating unique molecular identifiers. TCRdb re-called the PCR reads with MiXCR, one entry per CDR3 protein. The data hold roughly 100,000 distinct CDR3 sequences, with roughly 8% observed a single time. Sequences were derived from PBMCs from the stem cell graft donor, sampled from the stem cell graft. The chain carries TRBV7-6 and TRBJ1-6; 7 positions match TRBD1. This sequence was found in a human donor who donated a stem cell graft to a child with congenital amegakaryocytic thrombocytopenia. Written as DNA, the CDR3 is TGTGCCAGCAGCGCTAAGGGAGACAGGGTCCCCCACTCCTATAATTCACCCCTCCACTTT. It encodes CASSAKGDRVPHSYNSPLHF.